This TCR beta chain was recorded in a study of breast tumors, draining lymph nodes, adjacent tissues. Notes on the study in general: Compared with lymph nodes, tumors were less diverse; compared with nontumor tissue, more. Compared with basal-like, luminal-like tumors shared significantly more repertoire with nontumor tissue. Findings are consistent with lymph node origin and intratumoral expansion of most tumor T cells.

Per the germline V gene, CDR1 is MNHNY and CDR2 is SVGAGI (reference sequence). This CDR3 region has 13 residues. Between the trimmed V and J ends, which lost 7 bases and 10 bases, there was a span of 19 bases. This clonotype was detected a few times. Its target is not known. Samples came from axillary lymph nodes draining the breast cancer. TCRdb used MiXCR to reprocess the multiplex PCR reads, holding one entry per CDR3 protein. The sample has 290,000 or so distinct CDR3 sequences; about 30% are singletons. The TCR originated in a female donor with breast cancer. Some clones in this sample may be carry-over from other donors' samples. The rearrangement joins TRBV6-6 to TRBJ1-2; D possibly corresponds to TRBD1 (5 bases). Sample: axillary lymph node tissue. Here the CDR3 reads CASTQGLGVVYTF. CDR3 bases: TGTGCCAGCACCCAGGGACTAGGGGTGGTCTACACCTTC.